The 10 T cell receptor beta chains reported below all come from one sample, sequenced in a study of T cell changes during pregnancy in multiple sclerosis. The protocol was immunoSEQ multiplex PCR, while the TCRdb copy is restricted to in-frame clones and leaves out a portion. The sample consists of tens of thousands of clones, just over 90% of them appearing once. The material sequenced was CD8+ T cells from peripheral blood mononuclear cells, taken before pregnancy. The receptors originated from a female donor with multiple sclerosis, enrolled in a pregnancy study.

The chain is built from TRBV10-3 and TRBJ1-2; D gene unclear. The V and J ends lost 0 bases and 8 bases respectively, with 10 bases between them. Germline assignment: CDR1 ENHRY and CDR2 SYGVKD. The CDR3 loop spans 13 amino acids. In DNA, the CDR3 is TGTGCCATCAGTGAGTCGAGCAACTTGGGCTACACCTTC. Amino acid sequence: CAISESSNLGYTF.

The chain has TRBV29-1 and TRBJ1-1; D may be TRBD1 (5 bases). The V gene lost 6 bases and the J gene lost 5 bases, with 13 bases spanning the gap. There are 12 residues in the CDR3. The germline V gene encodes CDR1 SQVTM and CDR2 ANQGSEA. The CDR3 DNA reads TGCAGCGTCCAGGGTAGTTGGACTGAAGCTTTCTTT. Translating it yields CSVQGSWTEAFF.

The V gene is TRBV29-1, the J gene TRBJ1-1; 8 nucleotides align to TRBD1. The junction had 5 bases not matched to a gene; V was cut back by 0 bases and J by 5 bases. Germline CDR1 is SQVTM and CDR2 is ANQGSEA. CDR3 length equals 14 residues. CDR3 sequence reads: CSVEDGQGRTEAFF. For the CDR3, the DNA is TGCAGCGTTGAAGACGGACAGGGTCGGACTGAAGCTTTCTTT.

V and J are TRBV4-1 and TRBJ2-1; D possibly corresponds to TRBD1 (5 bases). Deletions cut 1 base from V and 3 bases from J, with 13 bases between. Looked up from germline, CDR1 is MGHRA and CDR2 is YSYEKL. This CDR3 region has 16 residues. The CDR3 sequence is CASSQAHPGHYNEQFF. The CDR3 DNA is TGCGCCAGCAGCCAAGCTCATCCAGGGCACTACAATGAGCAGTTCTTC.

DNA of the CDR3: TGTGCCAGCAGCCCTCGGGACTACTCCGGGGAGCTGTTTTTT. Protein: CASSPRDYSGELFF. J is TRBJ2-2 and V is TRBV4-2; 7 positions match TRBD2. After removal of 4 bases from V and 6 bases from J, the junction contained 5 bases not matched to a gene. CDR3 length: 14 residues. Germline CDR1 LGHNA, CDR2 YNFKEQ.

This chain links TRBV10-3 with TRBJ1-5, with D perhaps TRBD1 (5 bases). The CDR3 length is 15 residues. Germline CDR1 and CDR2: ENHRY and SYGVKD. Trimming left V 0 bases short and J 4 bases short, with 10 bases between. The chain's CDR3 is CAISESIGGNQPQHF. The CDR3 nucleotides read TGTGCCATCAGTGAGTCGATCGGGGGAAATCAGCCCCAGCATTTT.

This chain connects TRBV5-1 to TRBJ1-6; TRBD1 is a possible D gene (5 bases). The CDR3 totals 14 residues. The germline CDR1 and CDR2 sequences are SGHRS and YFSETQ. The V end lost 5 bases, the J end lost 10 bases, and 16 bases lay between the germline ends. The CDR3 nucleotides are TGCGCCAGCAGAGGGGACCCCGGGGGGTCACCCCTCCACTTT. Translating it yields CASRGDPGGSPLHF.

This clone was seen only once. The V gene is TRBV5-6, the J gene TRBJ2-1; 7 bases match TRBD2. Germline lookup yields CDR1 SGHDT and CDR2 YYEEEE. V shed 3 bases and J 0 bases; nucleotides not matched to a gene: 6. This CDR3 region has 16 residues. The CDR3 coding sequence is TGTGCCAGCAGCTATCTAGCGGTGAGCTCCTACAATGAGCAGTTCTTC. This codes for CASSYLAVSSYNEQFF.

There are a few counts of this clone. The chain uses TRBV27 and TRBJ1-1; 7 bases are a match to TRBD1. This CDR3 comprises 13 residues. Germline V CDR1 and CDR2: MNHEY, SMNVEV (reference sequence). V lost 8 bases to trimming and J lost 5 bases; unmatched junction nucleotides: 8. For the CDR3, the DNA is TGTGCCAGCCTACAGGGGTGGGGTACTGAAGCTTTCTTT. This encodes CASLQGWGTEAFF.

V gene TRBV5-5 combines with J gene TRBJ2-7; tentative D call: TRBD2 (5 bases). Trimming removed 5 bases at V and 6 bases at J, with 21 bases between. CDR3 length: 15 residues. Germline V CDR1 and CDR2: SGHKS, YYEKEE (reference sequence). CDR3 sequence: CASSLPGTSEGEQYF. CDR3 bases: TGTGCCAGCAGTTTGCCGGGAACTTCAGAGGGCGAGCAGTACTTC.